This TCR beta chain was identified during a study of blood T cell repertoires in COVID-19. In the study overall: Sample material is recorded as cDNA or gDNA derived from T cells, B-cell-depleted T cells, or PBMCs.

How the authors handled the data: The assay estimated nucleated cells by amplifying reference gene primers. The repertoire was sequenced with immunoSEQ multiplex PCR; TCRdb's copy has only in-frame clones and lacks some. V and J calls and clone size follow that table, whereas D and trimming were derived from the DNA. In the table there are 95,000 to 100,000 clones, 85% of which are singletons. Per the germline V gene, CDR1 is SGHVS and CDR2 is FNYEAQ. The CDR3 length is 14 residues. Trimming removed 2 bases from V and 2 bases from J, with 7 bases in between. What was sequenced was peripheral blood. This sequence joins TRBV7-6 and TRBJ1-5; tentatively, D is TRBD1 (6 bases). This TCR derives from a woman aged 70-85 years with active or convalescent COVID-19. The CDR3 reads CASSLSGGNQPQHF. The CDR3 DNA reads as TGTGCCAGCAGCTTATCAGGGGGCAATCAGCCCCAGCATTTT.